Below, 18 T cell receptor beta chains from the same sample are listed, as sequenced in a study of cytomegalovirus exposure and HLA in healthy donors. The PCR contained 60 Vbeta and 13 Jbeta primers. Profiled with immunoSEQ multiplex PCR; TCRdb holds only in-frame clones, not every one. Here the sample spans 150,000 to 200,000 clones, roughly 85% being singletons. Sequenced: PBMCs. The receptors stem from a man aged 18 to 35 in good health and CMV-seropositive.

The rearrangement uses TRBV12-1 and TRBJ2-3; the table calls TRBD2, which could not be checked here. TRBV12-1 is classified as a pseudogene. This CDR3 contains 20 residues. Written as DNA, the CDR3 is TGTGCCAGCAGCTTTGGAACGTGGGGTAAACTAGCGGGGGCCACAGATACGCAGTATTTT. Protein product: CASSFGTWGKLAGATDTQYF.

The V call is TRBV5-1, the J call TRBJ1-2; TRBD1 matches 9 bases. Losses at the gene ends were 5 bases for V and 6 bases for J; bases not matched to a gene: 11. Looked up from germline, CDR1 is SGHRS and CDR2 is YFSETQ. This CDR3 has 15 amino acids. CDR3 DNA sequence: TGCGCCAGCAGTGGGGTAGTGGGACAGGGTGATGGCTACACCTTC. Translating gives CASSGVVGQGDGYTF.

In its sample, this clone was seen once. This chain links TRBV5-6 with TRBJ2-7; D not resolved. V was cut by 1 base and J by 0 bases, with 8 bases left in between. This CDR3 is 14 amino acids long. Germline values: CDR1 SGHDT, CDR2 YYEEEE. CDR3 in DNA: TGTGCCAGCAGCTTGAGGTGGAGCTCCTACGAGCAGTACTTC. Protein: CASSLRWSSYEQYF. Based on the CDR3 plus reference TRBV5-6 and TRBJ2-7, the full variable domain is DAGVTQSPTHLIKTRGQQVTLRCSPKSGHDTVSWYQQALGQGPQFIFQYYEEEERQRGNFPDRFSGHQFPNYSSELNVNALLLGDSALYLCASSLRWSSYEQYFGPGTRLTVT.

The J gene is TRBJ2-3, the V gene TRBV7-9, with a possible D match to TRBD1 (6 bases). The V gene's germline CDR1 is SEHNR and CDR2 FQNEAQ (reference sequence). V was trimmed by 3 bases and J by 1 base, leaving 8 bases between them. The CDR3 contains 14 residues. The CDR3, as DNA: TGTGCCAGCAGCTTTGGGGGCGGCACAGATACGCAGTATTTT. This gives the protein CASSFGGGTDTQYF.

The CDR3 DNA reads as TGTGCCAGCAGCTTAGGAACTAGCGGGGGTGATACGCAGTATTTT. This encodes CASSLGTSGGDTQYF. V gene TRBV7-9 combines with J gene TRBJ2-3; TRBD2 matches 11 bases. The CDR3 is 15 residues long. Per germline, CDR1 SEHNR and CDR2 FQNEAQ (reference sequence). V dropped 1 base and J dropped 6; count of bases not matched to a gene: 3.

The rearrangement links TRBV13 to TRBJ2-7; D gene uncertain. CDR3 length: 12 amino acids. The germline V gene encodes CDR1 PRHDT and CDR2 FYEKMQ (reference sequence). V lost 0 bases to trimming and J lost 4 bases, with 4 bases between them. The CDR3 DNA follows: TGTGCCAGCAGCTTAGGATCGTACGAGCAGTACTTC. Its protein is CASSLGSYEQYF.

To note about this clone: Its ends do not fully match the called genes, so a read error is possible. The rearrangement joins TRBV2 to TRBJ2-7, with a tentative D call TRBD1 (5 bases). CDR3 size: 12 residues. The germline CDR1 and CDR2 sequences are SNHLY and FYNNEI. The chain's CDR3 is CAGRVGRFEQYF. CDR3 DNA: TGTGCCGGCAGGGTGGGCCGCTTCGAGCAGTACTTC. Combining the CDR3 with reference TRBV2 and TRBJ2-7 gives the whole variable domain EPEVTQTPSHQVTQMGQEVILRCVPISNHLYFYWYRQILGQKVEFLVSFYNNEISEKSEIFDDQFSVERPDGSNFTLKIRSTKLEDSAMYFCAGRVGRFEQYFGPGTRLTVT.

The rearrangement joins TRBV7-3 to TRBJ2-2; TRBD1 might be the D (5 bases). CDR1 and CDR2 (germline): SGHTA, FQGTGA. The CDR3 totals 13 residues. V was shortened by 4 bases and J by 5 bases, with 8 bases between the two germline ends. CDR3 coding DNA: TGTGCCAGCAGCTCCCGACAGACCGGGGAGCTGTTTTTT. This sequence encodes CASSSRQTGELFF.

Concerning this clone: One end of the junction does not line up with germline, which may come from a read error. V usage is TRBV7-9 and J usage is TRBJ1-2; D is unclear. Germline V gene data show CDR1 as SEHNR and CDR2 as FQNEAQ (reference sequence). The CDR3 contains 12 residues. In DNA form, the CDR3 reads TGTTCCAGCAGCTTAGAAGCACCGGGCTACACCTTC. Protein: CSSSLEAPGYTF. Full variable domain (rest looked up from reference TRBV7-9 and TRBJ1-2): DTGVSQNPRHKITKRGQNVTFRCDPISEHNRLYWYRQTLGQGPEFLTYFQNEAQLEKSRLLSDRFSAERPKGSFSTLEIQRTEQGDSAMYLCSSSLEAPGYTFGSGTRLTVV.

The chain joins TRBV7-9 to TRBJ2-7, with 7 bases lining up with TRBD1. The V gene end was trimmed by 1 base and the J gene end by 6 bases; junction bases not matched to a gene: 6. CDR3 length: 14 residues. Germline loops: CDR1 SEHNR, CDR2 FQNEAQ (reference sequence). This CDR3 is CASSLGKTGTEQYF. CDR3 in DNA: TGTGCCAGCAGCTTAGGCAAGACAGGGACCGAGCAGTACTTC.

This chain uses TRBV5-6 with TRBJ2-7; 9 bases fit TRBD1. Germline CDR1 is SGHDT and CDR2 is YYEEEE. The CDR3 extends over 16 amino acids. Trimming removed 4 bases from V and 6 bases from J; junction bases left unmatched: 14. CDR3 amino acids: CASSGAPGQGFREQYF. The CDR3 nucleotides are TGTGCCAGCAGCGGGGCTCCGGGACAGGGTTTTCGCGAGCAGTACTTC.

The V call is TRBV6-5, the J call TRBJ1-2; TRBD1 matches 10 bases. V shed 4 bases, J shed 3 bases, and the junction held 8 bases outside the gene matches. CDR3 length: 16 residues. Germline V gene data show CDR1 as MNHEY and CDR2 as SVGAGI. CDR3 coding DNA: TGTGCCAGCAGTTGGGGTGGACAGGGGGTTGACTATGGCTACACCTTC. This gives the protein CASSWGGQGVDYGYTF.

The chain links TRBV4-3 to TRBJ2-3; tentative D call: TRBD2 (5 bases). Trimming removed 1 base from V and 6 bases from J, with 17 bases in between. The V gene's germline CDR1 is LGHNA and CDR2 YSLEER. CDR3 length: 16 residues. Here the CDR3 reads CASSQGVAAGLDTQYF. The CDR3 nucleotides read TGCGCCAGCAGCCAAGGAGTTGCGGCGGGCTTGGATACGCAGTATTTT.

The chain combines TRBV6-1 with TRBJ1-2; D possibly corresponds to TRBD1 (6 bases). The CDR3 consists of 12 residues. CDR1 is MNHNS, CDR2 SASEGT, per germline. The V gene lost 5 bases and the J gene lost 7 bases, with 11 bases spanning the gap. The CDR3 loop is CASSIQGRGYTF. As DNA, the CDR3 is TGTGCCAGCAGTATACAGGGTCGTGGCTACACCTTC.

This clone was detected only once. This CDR3 reads CASRIDLRGSPLHF. The CDR3 nucleotides are TGTGCCAGCAGAATAGACCTCAGGGGATCACCCCTCCACTTT. J is TRBJ1-6 and V is TRBV5-4; D perhaps matches TRBD1 (6 bases). This CDR3 has 14 amino acids. V was clipped by 5 bases and J by 10 bases, with 16 bases between them. CDR1 and CDR2 from the germline V gene are SGHNT and YYREEE (reference sequence).

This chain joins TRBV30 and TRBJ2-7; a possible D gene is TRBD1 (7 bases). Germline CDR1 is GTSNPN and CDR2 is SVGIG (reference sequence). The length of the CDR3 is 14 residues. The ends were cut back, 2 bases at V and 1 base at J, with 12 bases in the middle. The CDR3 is CAWSRRGVSYEQYF. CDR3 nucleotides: TGTGCCTGGAGTCGCAGGGGGGTTTCCTACGAGCAGTACTTC.

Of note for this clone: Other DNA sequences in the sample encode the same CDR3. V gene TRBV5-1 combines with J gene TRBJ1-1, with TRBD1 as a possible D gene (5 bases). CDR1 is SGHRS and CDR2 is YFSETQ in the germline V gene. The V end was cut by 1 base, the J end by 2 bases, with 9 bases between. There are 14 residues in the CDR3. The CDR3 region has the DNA TGCGCCAGCAGCTTGTTGCAGGGAAACACTGAAGCTTTCTTT. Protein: CASSLLQGNTEAFF.

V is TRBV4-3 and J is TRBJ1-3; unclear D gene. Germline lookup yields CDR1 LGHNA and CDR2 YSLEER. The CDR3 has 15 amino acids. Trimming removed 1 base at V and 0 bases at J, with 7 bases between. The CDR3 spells CASSQGASSGNTIYF. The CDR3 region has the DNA TGCGCCAGCAGCCAAGGAGCGTCCTCTGGAAACACCATATATTTT.